These 4 T cell receptor beta chains originate from one sample sequenced in a study of blood T cell repertoires in COVID-19. Sequencing was performed with immunoSEQ multiplex PCR; in TCRdb, only in-frame clones are kept and a portion is missing. The table lists about 87,000 clones, 75% of them singletons, with approximately 4.6% in the top ten. Sequencing used peripheral blood. Receptor source: a woman between 50 and 59 years old with acute or convalescent COVID-19.

DNA of the CDR3: TGTGCCAGTATGGACAGGGGGCTCTATGGCTACACCTTC. Protein: CASMDRGLYGYTF. The rearrangement joins TRBV19 to TRBJ1-2; 11 positions match TRBD1. V gave up 7 bases and J gave up 4 bases; unmatched junction bases: 2. There are 13 residues in the CDR3. Per the germline V gene, CDR1 is LNHDA and CDR2 is SQIVND (reference sequence). Supplemented by reference TRBV19 and TRBJ1-2, the full variable domain reads DGGITQSPKYLFRKEGQNVTLSCEQNLNHDAMYWYRQDPGQGLRLIYYSQIVNDFQKGDIAEGYSVSREKKESFPLTVTSAQKNPTAFYLCASMDRGLYGYTFGSGTRLTVV.

The chain uses TRBV4-1 and TRBJ1-4; 8 bases match TRBD1. Germline loops: CDR1 MGHRA, CDR2 YSYEKL. This CDR3 is 12 amino acids long. V lost 7 bases to trimming and J lost 6 bases; unmatched junction nucleotides: 1. CDR3: CASKGQDEKLFF. The CDR3 DNA follows: TGCGCCAGCAAGGGACAGGATGAAAAACTGTTTTTT.

This clone appeared a few times. The chain couples TRBV28 to TRBJ1-2, with D tentatively TRBD1 (5 bases). V shed 3 bases and J shed 2 bases, with 13 bases lying between them. The germline gives CDR1 MDHEN, CDR2 SYDVKM. There are 15 residues in the CDR3. CDR3 sequence: CASSFGQGRNYGYTF. The DNA for the CDR3 is TGTGCCAGCAGTTTTGGGCAGGGCCGAAACTATGGCTACACCTTC.

The CDR3 DNA sequence: TGTGCCAGTAACCGGGACAGGGGATCGGAATACATTCAGTACTTC. It translates to CASNRDRGSEYIQYF. The chain carries TRBV19 and TRBJ2-4, with 10 positions matching TRBD1. Germline CDR1 is LNHDA and CDR2 is SQIVND (reference sequence). V gave up 7 bases and J gave up 8 bases; unmatched junction bases: 11. The CDR3 length is 15 residues.